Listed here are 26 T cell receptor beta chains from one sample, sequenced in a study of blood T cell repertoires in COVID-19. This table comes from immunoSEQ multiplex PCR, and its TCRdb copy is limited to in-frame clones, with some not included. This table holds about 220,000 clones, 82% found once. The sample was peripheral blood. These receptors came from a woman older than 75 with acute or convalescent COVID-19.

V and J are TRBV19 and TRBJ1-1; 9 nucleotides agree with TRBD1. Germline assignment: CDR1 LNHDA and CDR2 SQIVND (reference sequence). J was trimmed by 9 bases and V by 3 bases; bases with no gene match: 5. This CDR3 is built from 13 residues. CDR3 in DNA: TGTGCCAGTAGTATGGACAGGGGCGGGCAAGCTTTCTTT. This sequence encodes CASSMDRGGQAFF.

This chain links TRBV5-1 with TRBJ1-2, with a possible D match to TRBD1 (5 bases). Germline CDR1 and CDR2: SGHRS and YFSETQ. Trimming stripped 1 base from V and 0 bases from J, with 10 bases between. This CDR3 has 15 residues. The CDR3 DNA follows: TGCGCCAGCAGCTTGCGGGGGAGCACTAACTATGGCTACACCTTC. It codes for CASSLRGSTNYGYTF. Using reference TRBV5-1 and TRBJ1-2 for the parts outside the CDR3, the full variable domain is KAGVTQTPRYLIKTRGQQVTLSCSPISGHRSVSWYQQTPGQGLQFLFEYFSETQRNKGNFPGRFSGRQFSNSRSEMNVSTLELGDSALYLCASSLRGSTNYGYTFGSGTRLTVV.

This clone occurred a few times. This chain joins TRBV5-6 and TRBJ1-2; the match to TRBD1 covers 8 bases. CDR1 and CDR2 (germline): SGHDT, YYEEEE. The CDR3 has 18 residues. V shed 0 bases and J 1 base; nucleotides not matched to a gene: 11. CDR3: CASSLGWDRPRINYGYTF. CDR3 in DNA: TGTGCCAGCAGCTTGGGGTGGGACAGGCCCCGTATTAACTATGGCTACACCTTC.

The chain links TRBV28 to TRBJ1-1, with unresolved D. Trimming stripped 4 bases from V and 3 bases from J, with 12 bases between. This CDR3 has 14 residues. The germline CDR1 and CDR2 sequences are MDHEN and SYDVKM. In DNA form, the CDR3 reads TGTGCCAGCAGTTACCTCCCGAGGGACACTGAAGCTTTCTTT. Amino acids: CASSYLPRDTEAFF.

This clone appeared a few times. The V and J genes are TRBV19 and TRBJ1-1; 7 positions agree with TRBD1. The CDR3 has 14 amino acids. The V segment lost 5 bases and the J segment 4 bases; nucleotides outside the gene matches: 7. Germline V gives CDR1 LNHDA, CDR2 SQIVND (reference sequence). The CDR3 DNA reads TGTGCCAGTAGTCAGAGGGGGCTGGCCACTGAAGCTTTCTTT. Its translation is CASSQRGLATEAFF. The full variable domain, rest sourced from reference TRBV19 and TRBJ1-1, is DGGITQSPKYLFRKEGQNVTLSCEQNLNHDAMYWYRQDPGQGLRLIYYSQIVNDFQKGDIAEGYSVSREKKESFPLTVTSAQKNPTAFYLCASSQRGLATEAFFGQGTRLTVV.

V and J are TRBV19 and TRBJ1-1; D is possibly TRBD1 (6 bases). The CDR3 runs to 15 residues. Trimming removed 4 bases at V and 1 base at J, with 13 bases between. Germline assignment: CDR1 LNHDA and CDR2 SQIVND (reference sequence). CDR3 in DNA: TGTGCCAGTAGTACGTCACAGACAGGGAACACTGAAGCTTTCTTT. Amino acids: CASSTSQTGNTEAFF.

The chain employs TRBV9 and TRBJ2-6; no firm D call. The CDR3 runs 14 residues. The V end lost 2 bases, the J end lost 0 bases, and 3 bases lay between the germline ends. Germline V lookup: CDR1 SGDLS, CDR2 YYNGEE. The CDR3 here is CASSVNSGANVLTF. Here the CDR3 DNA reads TGTGCCAGCAGCGTCAACTCTGGGGCCAACGTCCTGACTTTC. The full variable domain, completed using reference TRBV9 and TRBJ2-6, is DSGVTQTPKHLITATGQRVTLRCSPRSGDLSVYWYQQSLDQGLQFLIQYYNGEERAKGNILERFSAQQFPDLHSELNLSSLELGDSALYFCASSVNSGANVLTFGAGSRLTVL.

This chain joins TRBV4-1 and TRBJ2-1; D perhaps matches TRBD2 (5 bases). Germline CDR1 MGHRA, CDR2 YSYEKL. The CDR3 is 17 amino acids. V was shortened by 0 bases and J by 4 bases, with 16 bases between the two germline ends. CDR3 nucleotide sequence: TGCGCCAGCAGCCAAGATGAAACCCGGGGTCGGTACAATGAGCAGTTCTTC. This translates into CASSQDETRGRYNEQFF.

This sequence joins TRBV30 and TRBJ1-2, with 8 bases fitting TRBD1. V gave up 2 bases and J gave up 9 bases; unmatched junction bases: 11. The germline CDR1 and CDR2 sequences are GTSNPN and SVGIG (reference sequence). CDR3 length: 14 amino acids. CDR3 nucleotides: TGTGCCTGGAGTCGGGGGACACAGGGGGTGAGCTACACCTTC. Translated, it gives CAWSRGTQGVSYTF.

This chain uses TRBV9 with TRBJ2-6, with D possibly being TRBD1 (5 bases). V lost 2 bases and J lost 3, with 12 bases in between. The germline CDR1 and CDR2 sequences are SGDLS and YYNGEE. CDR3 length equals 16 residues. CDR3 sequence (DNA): TGTGCCAGCAGCGTCAGCATAGGGGTTGGGGCCAACGTCCTGACTTTC. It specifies CASSVSIGVGANVLTF.

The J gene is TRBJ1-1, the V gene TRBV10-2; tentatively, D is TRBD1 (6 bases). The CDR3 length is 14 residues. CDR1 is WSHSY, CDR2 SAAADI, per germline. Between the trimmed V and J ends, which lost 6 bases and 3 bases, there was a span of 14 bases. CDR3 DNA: TGCGCCAGCAGGGGTGCAGGGGCTGACACTGAAGCTTTCTTT. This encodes CASRGAGADTEAFF.

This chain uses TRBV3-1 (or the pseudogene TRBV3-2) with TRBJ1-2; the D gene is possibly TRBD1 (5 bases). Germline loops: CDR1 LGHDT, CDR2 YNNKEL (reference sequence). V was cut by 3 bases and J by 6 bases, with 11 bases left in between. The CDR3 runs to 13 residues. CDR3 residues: CASSQGRVNGYTF. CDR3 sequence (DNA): TGTGCCAGCAGCCAGGGCAGGGTAAATGGCTACACCTTC.

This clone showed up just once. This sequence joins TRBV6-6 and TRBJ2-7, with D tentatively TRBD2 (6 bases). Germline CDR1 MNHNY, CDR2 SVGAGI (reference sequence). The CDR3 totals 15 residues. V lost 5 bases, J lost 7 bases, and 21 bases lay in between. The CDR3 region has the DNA TGTGCCAGCAGTCCGCGGGGCCAAGCAATAGTGGAGCAGTACTTC. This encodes CASSPRGQAIVEQYF.

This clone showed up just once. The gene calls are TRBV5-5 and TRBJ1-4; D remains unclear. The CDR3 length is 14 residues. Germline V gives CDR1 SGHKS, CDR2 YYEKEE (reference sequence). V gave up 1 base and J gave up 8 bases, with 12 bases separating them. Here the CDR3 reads CASSLLSGKEKLFF. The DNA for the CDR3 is TGTGCCAGCAGCTTGTTATCAGGCAAGGAAAAACTGTTTTTT.

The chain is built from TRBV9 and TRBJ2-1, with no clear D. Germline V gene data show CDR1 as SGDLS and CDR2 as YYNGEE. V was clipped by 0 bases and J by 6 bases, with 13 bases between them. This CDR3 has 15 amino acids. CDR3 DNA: TGTGCCAGCAGCGTAGCGGGTCTAGACCCCAATGAGCAGTTCTTC. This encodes CASSVAGLDPNEQFF.

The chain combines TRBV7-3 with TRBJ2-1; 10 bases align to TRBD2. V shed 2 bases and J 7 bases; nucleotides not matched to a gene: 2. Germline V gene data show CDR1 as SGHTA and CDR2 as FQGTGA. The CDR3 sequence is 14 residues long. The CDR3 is CASSLLAGENEQFF. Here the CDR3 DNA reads TGTGCCAGCAGCTTACTAGCGGGGGAAAATGAGCAGTTCTTC.

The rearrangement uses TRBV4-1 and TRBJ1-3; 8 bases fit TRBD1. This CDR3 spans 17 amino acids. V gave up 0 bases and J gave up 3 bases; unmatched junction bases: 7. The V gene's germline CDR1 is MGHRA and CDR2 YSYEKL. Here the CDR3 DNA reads TGCGCCAGCAGCCAAGAAGAGGCCAGGGGGCTTGGAAACACCATATATTTT. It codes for CASSQEEARGLGNTIYF.

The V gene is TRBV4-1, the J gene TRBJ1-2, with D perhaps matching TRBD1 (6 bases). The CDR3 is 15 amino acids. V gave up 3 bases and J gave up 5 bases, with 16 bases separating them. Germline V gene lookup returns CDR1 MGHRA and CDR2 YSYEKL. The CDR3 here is CASSQSERGAYGYTF. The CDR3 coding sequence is TGCGCCAGCAGCCAGTCAGAACGGGGGGCATATGGCTACACCTTC.

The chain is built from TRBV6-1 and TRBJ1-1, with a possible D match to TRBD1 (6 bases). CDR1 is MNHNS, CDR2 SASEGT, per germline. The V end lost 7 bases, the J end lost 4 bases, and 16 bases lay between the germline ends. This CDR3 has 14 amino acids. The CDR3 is CASTPGGLGTEAFF. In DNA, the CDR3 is TGTGCCAGCACCCCGGGGGGGCTGGGCACTGAAGCTTTCTTT.

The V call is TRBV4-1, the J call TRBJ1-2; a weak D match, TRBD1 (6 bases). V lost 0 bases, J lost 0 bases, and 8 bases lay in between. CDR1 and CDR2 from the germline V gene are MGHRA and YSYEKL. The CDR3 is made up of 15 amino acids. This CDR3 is CASSQEGQSNYGYTF. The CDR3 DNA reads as TGCGCCAGCAGCCAAGAAGGACAGTCTAACTATGGCTACACCTTC.

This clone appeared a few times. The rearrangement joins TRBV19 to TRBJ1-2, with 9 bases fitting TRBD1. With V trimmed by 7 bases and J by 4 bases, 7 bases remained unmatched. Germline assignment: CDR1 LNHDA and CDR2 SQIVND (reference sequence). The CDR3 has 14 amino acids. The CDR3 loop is CASTRTGVSYGYTF. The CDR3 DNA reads TGTGCCAGTACCCGGACAGGGGTGAGCTATGGCTACACCTTC.

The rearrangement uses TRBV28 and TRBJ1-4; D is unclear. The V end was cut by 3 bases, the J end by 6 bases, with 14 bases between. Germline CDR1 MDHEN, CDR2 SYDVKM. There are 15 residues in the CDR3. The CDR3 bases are TGTGCCAGCAGTTTTTTACGAGGGCTCGATGAAAAACTGTTTTTT. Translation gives CASSFLRGLDEKLFF.

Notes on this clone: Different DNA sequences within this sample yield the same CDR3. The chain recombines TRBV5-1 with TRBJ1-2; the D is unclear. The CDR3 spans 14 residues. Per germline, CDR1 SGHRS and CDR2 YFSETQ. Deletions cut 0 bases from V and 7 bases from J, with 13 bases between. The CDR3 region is CASSLAEGAGGYTF. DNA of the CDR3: TGCGCCAGCAGCTTGGCAGAGGGCGCCGGTGGCTACACCTTC.

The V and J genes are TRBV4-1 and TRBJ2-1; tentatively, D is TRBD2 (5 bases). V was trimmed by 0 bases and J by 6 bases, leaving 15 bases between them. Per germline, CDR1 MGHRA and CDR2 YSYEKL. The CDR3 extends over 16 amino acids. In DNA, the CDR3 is TGCGCCAGCAGCCAAGATCCCCCCCCACTAGGCAATGAGCAGTTCTTC. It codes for CASSQDPPPLGNEQFF.

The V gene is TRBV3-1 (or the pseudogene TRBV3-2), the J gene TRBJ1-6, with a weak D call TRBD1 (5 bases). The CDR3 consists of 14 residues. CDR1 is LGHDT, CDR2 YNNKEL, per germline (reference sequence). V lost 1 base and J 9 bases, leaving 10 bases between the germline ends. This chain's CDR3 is CASSQGGGGSPLHF. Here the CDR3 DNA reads TGTGCCAGCAGCCAAGGGGGCGGTGGTTCACCCCTCCACTTT.

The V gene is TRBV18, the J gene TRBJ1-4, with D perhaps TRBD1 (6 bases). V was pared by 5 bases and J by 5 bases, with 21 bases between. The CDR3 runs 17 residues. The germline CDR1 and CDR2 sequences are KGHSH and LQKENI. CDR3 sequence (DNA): TGTGCCAGCTCAACAAGGACTGGGGGCGGTAACAATGAAAAACTGTTTTTT. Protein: CASSTRTGGGNNEKLFF. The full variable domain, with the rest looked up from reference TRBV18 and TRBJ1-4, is NAGVMQNPRHLVRRRGQEARLRCSPMKGHSHVYWYRQLPEEGLKFMVYLQKENIIDESGMPKERFSAEFPKEGPSILRIQQVVRGDSAAYFCASSTRTGGGNNEKLFFGSGTQLSVL.